These 23 T cell receptor beta chains came from one sample sequenced in a study of cytomegalovirus exposure and HLA in healthy donors. The PCR was carried out with 60 Vbeta primers and 13 Jbeta primers. Libraries were prepared by immunoSEQ multiplex PCR; TCRdb keeps only in-frame clonotypes and omits some of them. The sample has some 250,000 clones, around 80% seen once. The sample consisted of PBMCs. The source of these receptors is a woman aged 35 to 49 in good health and CMV-seropositive.

The chain is built from TRBV4-2 and TRBJ2-7; a possible D gene is TRBD2 (5 bases). CDR3 length equals 14 residues. Germline lookup yields CDR1 LGHNA and CDR2 YNFKEQ. The germline V and J ends were trimmed by 0 bases and 3 bases, with 9 bases remaining between them. The CDR3 here is CASSQDTGYYEQYF. Written as DNA, the CDR3 is TGTGCCAGCAGCCAAGATACGGGGTACTACGAGCAGTACTTC.

The chain is built from TRBV4-3 and TRBJ2-3; 7 nucleotides match TRBD2. The CDR3 length is 13 residues. V dropped 0 bases and J dropped 8; count of bases not matched to a gene: 2. Germline lookup yields CDR1 LGHNA and CDR2 YSLEER. The CDR3 spells CASSQEKRGTQYF. In DNA, the CDR3 is TGCGCCAGCAGCCAAGAGAAGCGGGGTACGCAGTATTTT.

The J gene is TRBJ1-2, the V gene TRBV6-1; TRBD1 agrees at 7 bases. The V gene end was trimmed by 4 bases and the J gene end by 5 bases; junction bases not matched to a gene: 13. This CDR3 region has 16 residues. Germline-derived CDR1 and CDR2 are MNHNS and SASEGT. The CDR3 region is CASSGHRGLRSYGYTF. CDR3 nucleotide sequence: TGTGCCAGCAGTGGGCACAGGGGCCTCAGATCTTATGGCTACACCTTC.

V usage is TRBV6-5 and J usage is TRBJ2-7, with D possibly TRBD1 on 6 matching bases. The CDR3 runs 12 residues. CDR1 MNHEY and CDR2 SVGAGI come from the germline V gene. The ends were cut back, 5 bases at V and 6 bases at J, with 11 bases in the middle. The DNA for the CDR3 is TGTGCCAGCAGTAAGGGACATAGCGAGCAGTACTTC. It codes for CASSKGHSEQYF.

This chain uses TRBV5-1 with TRBJ2-7, with TRBD1 matching over 8 bases. This CDR3 is 15 amino acids long. Germline CDR1 and CDR2: SGHRS and YFSETQ. J was trimmed by 1 base and V by 3 bases; bases with no gene match: 6. The CDR3 DNA is TGCGCCAGCAGCTCCCGGACAGGGACGTCCTACGAGCAGTACTTC. Residues: CASSSRTGTSYEQYF. The complete variable domain, with remaining parts taken from reference TRBV5-1 and TRBJ2-7, reads KAGVTQTPRYLIKTRGQQVTLSCSPISGHRSVSWYQQTPGQGLQFLFEYFSETQRNKGNFPGRFSGRQFSNSRSEMNVSTLELGDSALYLCASSSRTGTSYEQYFGPGTRLTVT.

The chain couples TRBV9 to TRBJ1-4, with TRBD1 matching 11 bases. J was trimmed by 7 bases and V by 0 bases; bases with no gene match: 2. In germline, CDR1 is SGDLS, CDR2 YYNGEE. The CDR3 runs 15 residues. The CDR3 sequence: CASSVGTGGGEKLFF. CDR3 in DNA: TGTGCCAGCAGCGTAGGGACAGGGGGCGGTGAAAAACTGTTTTTT. The full variable domain, its missing parts supplied by reference TRBV9 and TRBJ1-4, is DSGVTQTPKHLITATGQRVTLRCSPRSGDLSVYWYQQSLDQGLQFLIQYYNGEERAKGNILERFSAQQFPDLHSELNLSSLELGDSALYFCASSVGTGGGEKLFFGSGTQLSVL.

This chain joins TRBV6-1 and TRBJ1-6, with 8 bases fitting TRBD1. The germline V gene encodes CDR1 MNHNS and CDR2 SASEGT. The CDR3 length is 14 residues. V lost 10 bases and J lost 7; bases outside the gene matches: 9. This CDR3 reads CATGQGGINSPLHF. The CDR3 DNA reads TGTGCCACCGGACAGGGAGGAATAAATTCACCCCTCCACTTT.

The chain employs TRBV6-1 and TRBJ1-1, with unresolved D. This CDR3 region has 15 residues. Between the trimmed V and J ends, which lost 4 bases and 5 bases, there was a span of 17 bases. The V gene's germline CDR1 is MNHNS and CDR2 SASEGT. This CDR3 is CASSGRGGGRTEAFF. CDR3 bases: TGTGCCAGCAGTGGTCGGGGAGGAGGGAGGACTGAAGCTTTCTTT.

The chain combines TRBV11-3 with TRBJ2-5; TRBD1 aligns across 11 bases. The CDR3 spans 15 residues. In germline, CDR1 is SGHNT, CDR2 YENEEA. V shed 5 bases, J shed 5 bases, and the junction held 7 bases outside the gene matches. The CDR3 DNA reads TGTGCCAGCAGCCCGCGGACAGGGGGCAAGGAGACCCAGTACTTC. Residues: CASSPRTGGKETQYF.

The chain couples TRBV19 to TRBJ1-1; D might be TRBD1 (6 bases). Germline loops: CDR1 LNHDA, CDR2 SQIVND (reference sequence). CDR3 size: 13 residues. Between the trimmed V and J ends, which lost 4 bases and 4 bases, there was a span of 10 bases. The CDR3 sequence is CASSSQGPTEAFF. As DNA, the CDR3 is TGTGCCAGTAGTAGTCAGGGGCCCACTGAAGCTTTCTTT.

This clone was recorded only once. The chain is built from TRBV9 and TRBJ1-4, with a possible D match to TRBD1 (5 bases). There are 13 residues in the CDR3. CDR1 SGDLS and CDR2 YYNGEE come from the germline V gene. V was trimmed by 0 bases and J by 12 bases, leaving 12 bases between them. The CDR3 region has the DNA TGTGCCAGCAGCGTAGATACCAAAGGGGAACTGTTTTTT. Translated: CASSVDTKGELFF.

As for this clone: Mismatch with germline at one junction end may stem from a read error. Other DNA sequences of this sample code for an identical CDR3. The rearrangement links TRBV30 to TRBJ1-6; the D gene is possibly TRBD1 (6 bases). CDR1 and CDR2 (germline): GTSNPN, SVGIG (reference sequence). The CDR3 sequence is 15 residues long. The CDR3 protein is CALALQGAYNSPLHF. The CDR3 bases are TGTGCCTTGGCCTTACAGGGCGCCTATAATTCCCCCCTCCACTTT. The full variable domain, its missing parts supplied by reference TRBV30 and TRBJ1-6, is SQTIHQWPATLVQPVGSPLSLECTVEGTSNPNLYWYRQAAGRGLQLLFYSVGIGQISSEVPQNLSASRPQDRQFILSSKKLLLSDSGFYLCALALQGAYNSPLHFGNGTRLTVT.

The V and J genes are TRBV5-1 and TRBJ2-3, with unresolved D. Germline CDR1 reads SGHRS; CDR2 reads YFSETQ. This CDR3 spans 12 amino acids. Trimming pared 5 bases from V and 0 bases from J, leaving 4 bases between. CDR3 sequence: CASSSSTDTQYF. The CDR3 bases are TGCGCCAGCAGTTCTAGCACAGATACGCAGTATTTT.

V is TRBV6-5 and J is TRBJ1-3; 7 bases are a match to TRBD1. Trimming removed 6 bases from V and 0 bases from J; junction bases left unmatched: 2. The germline CDR1 and CDR2 sequences are MNHEY and SVGAGI. The CDR3 spans 14 residues. CDR3 sequence reads: CASSPGGSGNTIYF. DNA of the CDR3: TGTGCCAGCAGCCCAGGGGGCTCTGGAAACACCATATATTTT.

The genes are TRBV19 and TRBJ1-2; D is undetermined. V lost 1 base to trimming and J lost 6 bases, with 9 bases between them. From germline, CDR1 is LNHDA and CDR2 SQIVND (reference sequence). The CDR3 length is 13 residues. DNA for the CDR3: TGTGCCAGTAGTATAGCCTTGAGGGATGGCTACACCTTC. Protein sequence: CASSIALRDGYTF.

This clone has only one observation. V is TRBV2 and J is TRBJ2-5, with D uncertain. The assigned J gene may be wrong: the sequence end matches TRBJ2-7 better. Germline V lookup: CDR1 SNHLY, CDR2 FYNNEI. This CDR3 contains 11 residues. CDR3 in DNA: TGTGCCGCACAAATGCGACACGAGCAGTACTTC. Translation: CAAQMRHEQYF.

This clone came up once. At one of its ends the junction is not consistent with the germline gene, which may arise from a read error. Other DNA sequences in this sample translate to the same CDR3. The genes are TRBV27 and TRBJ1-1; TRBD1 might be the D (5 bases). CDR3 size: 16 residues. Per germline, CDR1 MNHEY and CDR2 SMNVEV (reference sequence). The CDR3 DNA sequence: TGTGCCAGCAGTTTATTGGGGGGGGGTAGAAACACTGAGGCTTTCTTT. Translation: CASSLLGGGRNTEAFF.

The chain employs TRBV7-6 and TRBJ1-3, with a tentative D call TRBD1 (5 bases). This CDR3 spans 14 amino acids. V was clipped by 5 bases and J by 11 bases, with 19 bases between them. Germline V gives CDR1 SGHVS, CDR2 FNYEAQ. Here the CDR3 reads CASSPRAGPSSIYF. CDR3 in DNA: TGTGCCAGCAGCCCCCGGGCAGGGCCCTCGTCCATATATTTT.

This clone was recorded only once. The chain carries TRBV11-3 and TRBJ2-1; TRBD2 matches at 14 bases. This CDR3 comprises 18 residues. Germline V gene lookup returns CDR1 SGHNT and CDR2 YENEEA. The junction had 12 bases not matched to a gene; V was cut back by 4 bases and J by 7 bases. This CDR3 reads CASSSSGLAGVAGNEQFF. The CDR3 nucleotides read TGTGCCAGCAGCTCGTCGGGACTAGCGGGAGTAGCGGGAAATGAGCAGTTCTTC.

The gene calls are TRBV9 and TRBJ1-3; D not resolved. From germline, CDR1 is SGDLS and CDR2 YYNGEE. The CDR3 has 14 amino acids. The ends were cut back, 3 bases at V and 2 bases at J, with 9 bases in the middle. The CDR3 DNA reads TGTGCCAGCAGCGACCGACACGCTGGAAACACCATATATTTT. Protein sequence: CASSDRHAGNTIYF.

The rearrangement joins TRBV5-4 to TRBJ2-3; 7 bases match TRBD1. From germline, CDR1 is SGHNT and CDR2 YYREEE (reference sequence). Losses at the gene ends were 0 bases for V and 2 bases for J; bases not matched to a gene: 6. CDR3 length: 16 residues. Here the CDR3 reads CASSLDPGTDTDTQYF. CDR3 nucleotides: TGTGCCAGCAGCTTGGACCCCGGGACAGACACAGATACGCAGTATTTT.

The chain employs TRBV5-6 and TRBJ1-2, with 9 bases lining up with TRBD1. V shed 4 bases, J shed 8 bases, and the junction held 12 bases outside the gene matches. The CDR3 is 15 amino acids. Germline CDR1 SGHDT, CDR2 YYEEEE. The CDR3 DNA sequence: TGTGCCAGCAGCCACTCGGGACAGGGCGGAGGGGGCTACACCTTC. The encoded protein is CASSHSGQGGGGYTF.

The rearrangement joins TRBV6-5 to TRBJ1-1, with a tentative D call TRBD1 (6 bases). The CDR3 consists of 14 residues. Trimming shortened V by 5 bases and J by 1 base, and 11 bases separated the two germline ends. Germline lookup yields CDR1 MNHEY and CDR2 SVGAGI. CDR3 sequence (DNA): TGTGCCAGCAGTCCGGGAGGGGGGAACACTGAAGCTTTCTTT. Translation gives CASSPGGGNTEAFF.